Below, 22 T cell receptor beta chains from the same sample are listed, as sequenced in a study of cytomegalovirus exposure and HLA in healthy donors. With 60 Vbeta and 13 Jbeta primers, the PCR was carried out. Profiled with immunoSEQ multiplex PCR; TCRdb holds only in-frame clones, not every one. The sample gives approximately 160,000 clones, around 81% of which show up once; around 1.5% is in the top ten. The sample consisted of PBMCs. Receptor source: a man aged 35-49 years in good health and CMV-seronegative.

The gene calls are TRBV7-8 and TRBJ1-3; weak D call: TRBD1 (5 bases). This CDR3 contains 17 residues. Per the germline V gene, CDR1 is SGHVS and CDR2 is FQNEAQ. The V end was cut by 6 bases, the J end by 0 bases, with 18 bases between. This chain's CDR3 is CASSGGGIPISGNTIYF. DNA of the CDR3: TGTGCCAGCAGTGGGGGGGGGATTCCAATCTCTGGAAACACCATATATTTT. Variable domain in full (rest from reference TRBV7-8 and TRBJ1-3): GAGVSQSPRYKVAKRGQDVALRCDPISGHVSLFWYQQALGQGPEFLTYFQNEAQLDKSGLPSDRFFAERPEGSVSTLKIQRTQQEDSAVYLCASSGGGIPISGNTIYFGEGSWLTVV.

In this sample, this clone turned up a few times. This CDR3 is CASRGRRQETQYF. The CDR3 DNA is TGTGCCAGCAGAGGGAGGAGGCAAGAGACCCAGTACTTC. The chain links TRBV2 to TRBJ2-5; D might be TRBD2 (6 bases). Germline loops: CDR1 SNHLY, CDR2 FYNNEI. Trimming took off 6 bases at V and 2 bases at J, with 10 bases between the two ends. This CDR3 has 13 residues.

The rearrangement joins TRBV7-2 to TRBJ2-1; possibly TRBD2 for D (6 bases). Trimming pared 8 bases from V and 0 bases from J, leaving 17 bases between. The CDR3 totals 16 residues. Looked up from germline, CDR1 is SGHTA and CDR2 is FQGNSA. DNA for the CDR3: TGTGCCAGCTTTAGCGGTTGGGGGGACTCCTACAATGAGCAGTTCTTC. Translation: CASFSGWGDSYNEQFF.

V and J are TRBV10-1 and TRBJ1-2, with D possibly matching TRBD1 (6 bases). This CDR3 contains 15 residues. With 2 bases removed from V and 8 bases from J, the gap between germline ends came to 18 bases. Looked up from germline, CDR1 is WNHNN and CDR2 is SYGVQD (reference sequence). CDR3 DNA sequence: TGCGCCAGCAGTGAGAAAGACAGGCCTGGGTACGGCTACACCTTC. As protein: CASSEKDRPGYGYTF.

V gene TRBV19 combines with J gene TRBJ2-3, with D maybe TRBD2 (6 bases). Germline assignment: CDR1 LNHDA and CDR2 SQIVND (reference sequence). This CDR3 has 15 residues. The germline V and J ends were trimmed by 1 base and 3 bases, with 11 bases remaining between them. CDR3 region: CASSIGGAGTDTQYF. As DNA, the CDR3 is TGTGCCAGTAGTATAGGGGGAGCGGGTACAGATACGCAGTATTTT.

The chain has TRBV5-5 and TRBJ2-1, with 14 bases that match TRBD2. The CDR3 sequence is 18 residues long. CDR1 is SGHKS and CDR2 is YYEKEE in the germline V gene (reference sequence). Trimming at V came to 2 bases and at J to 0 bases, leaving 4 bases not matched to a gene. The CDR3: CASSFTGLAGVSYNEQFF. CDR3 coding DNA: TGTGCCAGCAGCTTCACGGGACTAGCGGGAGTCTCCTACAATGAGCAGTTCTTC.

CDR3 protein: CASTWEGETQYF. Written as DNA, the CDR3 is TGTGCCAGCACCTGGGAGGGGGAGACCCAGTACTTC. The rearrangement links TRBV28 to TRBJ2-5; 7 nucleotides agree with TRBD2. The CDR3 is made up of 12 amino acids. From germline, CDR1 is MDHEN and CDR2 SYDVKM. J lost 5 bases, V lost 7 bases, and 4 bases had no gene match.

The chain is built from TRBV5-1 and TRBJ2-2; D unclear. The length of the CDR3 is 14 residues. Germline values: CDR1 SGHRS, CDR2 YFSETQ. Deletions cut 0 bases from V and 3 bases from J, with 6 bases between. The chain's CDR3 is CASSLAADTGELFF. In nucleotides, the CDR3 is TGCGCCAGCAGCTTGGCCGCAGACACCGGGGAGCTGTTTTTT.

The V and J genes are TRBV2 and TRBJ2-1, with D tentatively TRBD1 (5 bases). The CDR3 loop spans 16 amino acids. V lost 5 bases to trimming and J lost 0 bases, with 14 bases between them. Germline-derived CDR1 and CDR2 are SNHLY and FYNNEI. CDR3 in DNA: TGTGCCAGCAGTTCGGCAGGGCTAAGCTCCTACAATGAGCAGTTCTTC. It yields the protein CASSSAGLSSYNEQFF.

This rearrangement joins TRBV27 to TRBJ1-1; perhaps TRBD1 as D (5 bases). The CDR3 loop spans 13 amino acids. Deletions cut 10 bases from V and 1 base from J, with 13 bases between. CDR1 is MNHEY and CDR2 is SMNVEV in the germline V gene (reference sequence). The CDR3 region has the DNA TGTGCCACCCGGGGGTTGGGGAACACTGAAGCTTTCTTT. Its protein is CATRGLGNTEAFF.

J is TRBJ2-1 and V is TRBV7-9; possibly TRBD2 for D (5 bases). Trimming removed 5 bases from V and 12 bases from J, with 14 bases in between. Germline CDR1 is SEHNR and CDR2 is FQNEAQ (reference sequence). This CDR3 contains 12 residues. CDR3 in DNA: TGTGCCAGCAGCCCCCTCCAGGCGGGGCAGTTCTTC. Its protein product is CASSPLQAGQFF. The complete variable domain, with remaining parts taken from reference TRBV7-9 and TRBJ2-1, reads DTGVSQNPRHKITKRGQNVTFRCDPISEHNRLYWYRQTLGQGPEFLTYFQNEAQLEKSRLLSDRFSAERPKGSFSTLEIQRTEQGDSAMYLCASSPLQAGQFFGPGTRLTVL.

The gene calls are TRBV7-2 and TRBJ2-3, with 7 positions matching TRBD2. The germline V gene has CDR1 SGHTA and CDR2 FQGNSA. CDR3 length equals 14 residues. V shed 4 bases and J 3 bases; nucleotides not matched to a gene: 4. The CDR3 bases are TGTGCCAGCAGCTATTGGCGGGAGACAGATACGCAGTATTTT. Its protein is CASSYWRETDTQYF. The entire variable domain, with the rest obtained from reference TRBV7-2 and TRBJ2-3, is as follows: GAGVSQSPSNKVTEKGKDVELRCDPISGHTALYWYRQSLGQGLEFLIYFQGNSAPDKSGLPSDRFSAERTGGSVSTLTIQRTQQEDSAVYLCASSYWRETDTQYFGPGTRLTVL.

The chain carries TRBV30 and TRBJ2-5; the match to TRBD2 covers 8 bases. The CDR3 totals 14 residues. V lost 0 bases, J lost 5 bases, and 5 bases stayed unmatched. Germline V lookup: CDR1 GTSNPN, CDR2 SVGIG (reference sequence). The CDR3 region has the DNA TGTGCCTGGAGTGTCACTAGCGGCAGGGAGACCCAGTACTTC. It encodes CAWSVTSGRETQYF.

In its sample, this clone was seen once. This sequence joins TRBV7-8 and TRBJ1-4; 7 nucleotides match TRBD1. The CDR3 covers 14 residues. CDR1 is SGHVS, CDR2 FQNEAQ, per germline. The V gene end was trimmed by 7 bases and the J gene end by 7 bases; junction bases not matched to a gene: 9. The CDR3 coding sequence is TGTGCCAGCACCCGGACAGGATTTAGTGAAAAACTGTTTTTT. Amino acid sequence: CASTRTGFSEKLFF.

The V and J genes are TRBV29-1 and TRBJ1-2; D gene unclear. V was trimmed by 1 base and J by 4 bases, leaving 16 bases between them. Germline values: CDR1 SQVTM, CDR2 ANQGSEA. CDR3 length: 15 amino acids. CDR3 coding DNA: TGCAGCGTTGAAGGAGGGCCAGGAGATTTCTATGGCTACACCTTC. Translation gives CSVEGGPGDFYGYTF.

The V and J genes are TRBV5-6 and TRBJ1-2; D remains unclear. Germline values: CDR1 SGHDT, CDR2 YYEEEE. V was cut by 5 bases and J by 7 bases, with 18 bases left in between. This CDR3 spans 14 amino acids. CDR3 region: CASRPLFGVRGYTF. The CDR3 DNA reads as TGTGCCAGCAGGCCCTTGTTCGGGGTTCGTGGCTACACCTTC.

The genes are TRBV4-2 and TRBJ1-2; D gene uncertain. Trimming removed 0 bases from V and 4 bases from J, with 9 bases in between. The CDR3 consists of 14 residues. Germline V gene sequence: CDR1 LGHNA, CDR2 YNFKEQ. DNA for the CDR3: TGTGCCAGCAGCCAAGATCGACAATCCTATGGCTACACCTTC. Amino acid sequence: CASSQDRQSYGYTF.

This clone was counted a few times. This chain links TRBV6-1 with TRBJ2-3; 7 nucleotides line up with TRBD2. V lost 5 bases, J lost 6 bases, and 11 bases stayed unmatched. The CDR3 has 15 amino acids. CDR1 is MNHNS, CDR2 SASEGT, per germline. The CDR3 DNA reads TGTGCCAGCAGTTCGGGCCTAGCGGAAAGTGATACGCAGTATTTT. Its protein is CASSSGLAESDTQYF.

This clone was picked up one time. V and J are TRBV27 and TRBJ2-6; the match to TRBD2 covers 7 bases. The CDR3 runs 14 residues. Germline CDR1 is MNHEY and CDR2 is SMNVEV (reference sequence). J lost 6 bases, V lost 7 bases, and 6 bases had no gene match. CDR3 loop: CASMGGEQANVLTF. In DNA, the CDR3 is TGTGCCAGCATGGGGGGGGAGCAGGCCAACGTCCTGACTTTC.

The chain carries TRBV7-2 and TRBJ1-5; TRBD1 might be the D (5 bases). Per the germline V gene, CDR1 is SGHTA and CDR2 is FQGNSA. Trimming took off 2 bases at V and 6 bases at J, with 11 bases between the two ends. The CDR3 contains 14 residues. CDR3 coding DNA: TGTGCCAGCAGCTTAACACAGGTCGCTCAGCCCCAGCATTTT. Protein: CASSLTQVAQPQHF. The entire variable domain, with the rest obtained from reference TRBV7-2 and TRBJ1-5, is as follows: GAGVSQSPSNKVTEKGKDVELRCDPISGHTALYWYRQSLGQGLEFLIYFQGNSAPDKSGLPSDRFSAERTGGSVSTLTIQRTQQEDSAVYLCASSLTQVAQPQHFGDGTRLSIL.

As regards this clone: A junction boundary mismatches the germline segment, possibly from a read error. The chain carries TRBV7-9 and TRBJ2-2; D may be TRBD2 (5 bases). This CDR3 contains 14 residues. Looked up from germline, CDR1 is SEHNR and CDR2 is FQNEAQ (reference sequence). The CDR3 spells CASSLRVDTGEPFF. DNA of the CDR3: TGTGCCAGCAGCTTGAGGGTTGACACCGGGGAGCCGTTTTTT.

Only a few counts were recorded for this clone. At one end, the junction sequence differs from germline, possibly due to a read error. This chain connects TRBV5-1 to TRBJ2-1, with 9 bases fitting TRBD1. Germline CDR1 reads SGHRS; CDR2 reads YFSETQ. The CDR3 extends over 16 amino acids. The CDR3 loop reads CASTLLAGQGMGEQFF. The CDR3 nucleotides are TGCGCCAGCACCTTGCTGGCGGGACAGGGAATGGGTGAGCAGTTCTTC.